A selection of T cell receptor beta chains follows, all from one sample in a study of long-term antiretroviral therapy in people with HIV. The protocol was immunoSEQ multiplex PCR, while the TCRdb copy is restricted to in-frame clones and leaves out a portion. The table records 25,000 to 35,000 clones, just under 95% of them present only once. Here the sequenced sample was unsorted PBMCs, taken 5.3 years after starting antiretroviral therapy. These receptors originate from a man aged 50 to 60 with HIV. Each CDR3 is given with its conserved first and last residue. The D gene is left open where the match is weak.

NA	TRBJ1-2	14	TRBV28	CASSLPGADYGYTF	TGTGCCAGCAGTTTGCCCGGGGCGGACTATGGCTACACCTTC
NA	TRBJ1-3	16	TRBV6-5	CASSYSRGNIGNTIYF	TGTGCCAGCAGTTACTCGAGGGGGAATATTGGAAACACCATATATTTT
NA	TRBJ2-7	15	TRBV11-2	CASSQPGFLGGEQYF	TGTGCCAGCAGCCAGCCCGGGTTTTTAGGAGGCGAGCAGTACTTC
TRBD1	TRBJ1-2	13	TRBV6-1	CATAPGTEYGYTF	TGTGCCACCGCCCCCGGGACAGAATATGGCTACACCTTC
NA	TRBJ2-7	14	TRBV4-1	CASSQTLGTNEQYF	TGCGCCAGCAGCCAAACGCTGGGGACGAACGAGCAGTACTTC
TRBD1	TRBJ2-7	13	TRBV30	CAWSPGTGLEQYF	TGTGCCTGGAGCCCCGGGACAGGGCTCGAGCAGTACTTC
TRBD1	TRBJ2-3	16	TRBV6-5	CASSHYIGTGDDTQYF	TGTGCCAGCAGTCACTATATCGGGACAGGGGACGATACGCAGTATTTT
NA	TRBJ1-5	15	TRBV5-6	CASSRRGSGNQPQHF	TGTGCCAGCAGCCGCAGGGGTTCGGGCAATCAGCCCCAGCATTTT
NA	TRBJ2-1	15	TRBV18	CASSPGPSLWNEQFF	TGTGCCAGCTCACCTGGGCCTAGCCTTTGGAATGAGCAGTTCTTC
NA	TRBJ2-2	14	TRBV11-3	CASSFGQYTGELFF	TGTGCCAGCAGCTTTGGGCAGTACACCGGGGAGCTGTTTTTT